Presented here are 30 T cell receptor beta chains from one specimen sequenced in a study of CD8+ T cells in alopecia areata (dated by TCRdb to 2017 to 2018). The method behind the library was the immunoSEQ multiplex PCR assay. To provide template for TCR sequencing, every sample had RNA extracted and reverse transcribed into cDNA. The clones in this table, taken by TCRdb from immuneACCESS, are in-frame only. Not every clone is retained; where verified, under half of the shortfall comes from an unresolved V gene, and the cause of the rest is unknown. There are about 3,000 clones in this sample, and none of them is a singleton. The top ten constitute approximately 10% of the sample. The time point label corresponds to: mouse skin 3 weeks after grafting. Sample: skin, taken at week 3. The receptor set was obtained from a C3H/HeJ mouse with alopecia areata. Mice of this line possess the MHC haplotype H2-k.

This clone was picked up many times. Here the gene names and germline are mouse. This CDR3 reads CASGRDWGEDTQYF. The covered CDR3 bases are TGTGCCAGCGGTCGGGACTGGGGGGAAGAC. The gene calls are TRBV13-2 and TRBJ2-5, with 12 bases fitting TRBD2. The sequenced fragment ends 4 residues before the CDR3 boundary, so the rest is inferred from the germline J gene. The CDR3 contains 14 residues. The germline CDR1 and CDR2 sequences are NNHNN and SYGAGS (reference sequence).

Relative to its sample, this clone is medium-sized (0.01 to 0.1%). Gene names and germline match the mouse. The read ends 4 residues shy of where the CDR3 ends; the end is completed using the germline J gene. The chain recombines TRBV1 with TRBJ2-7, with 8 bases that match TRBD1. Looked up from germline, CDR1 is NSQYPW and CDR2 is LRSPGD (reference sequence). The CDR3 runs to 13 residues. CDR3 in amino acids: CTCSDDRGDEQYF. The sequenced part of the CDR3 DNA is TGCACCTGCAGTGATGACAGGGGAGAT.

This clone occurred many times. Gene and germline names: mouse. The read ends 4 residues before the CDR3 terminus; that terminus is restored from the germline J gene. This chain joins TRBV15 and TRBJ2-4, with TRBD1 matching 11 bases. V lost 6 bases and J lost 0; bases outside the gene matches: 5. CDR1 and CDR2 from the germline V gene are SGHND and FRSKSL. The CDR3 runs to 16 residues. The CDR3 here is CASRSGTGGSQNTLYF. The DNA read from the CDR3 is TGTGCCAGCAGGTCCGGGACAGGGGGGAGTCAAAAC.

This clone rates as medium-sized. Mouse gene names apply. Other DNA sequences within the sample encode an identical CDR3. CDR3: CASSRDSANSDYTF. The CDR3 bases that were read are TGTGCCAGCAGTCGGGACAGTGCAAACTCC. The gene calls are TRBV19 and TRBJ1-2, with 7 bases aligning to TRBD1. The read ends 4 residues early relative to the CDR3; the germline J gene fills the gap. J was trimmed by 0 bases and V by 4 bases; bases with no gene match: 3. The CDR3 is made up of 14 amino acids. CDR1 FNHDT and CDR2 SITEND come from the germline V gene (reference sequence).

Details on this clone: Gene names follow the mouse nomenclature. CDR3 DNA (partial): TGTGCGCGGACAGGGGGTGCAGAA. This codes for CARTGGAE. The complete CDR3 reads CARTGGAETLYF. The rearrangement uses TRBV26 and TRBJ2-3; TRBD1 agrees at 9 bases. The read gets to within 4 residues of the CDR3 end, and the germline J gene fills in the rest. The CDR3 consists of 12 residues. Germline values: CDR1 KGHPV, CDR2 FQNQEV (reference sequence).

This clone came up many times. Mouse gene names and germline throughout. The sample carries other DNA sequences with the same CDR3. The sequenced part of the CDR3 DNA is TGTGCCTGGAGCCCCGACAGGGCAAACTCC. Translated, it gives CAWSPDRANS. The full CDR3 protein reads CAWSPDRANSDYTF. The chain joins TRBV31 to TRBJ1-2; TRBD1 matches at 7 bases. Read data end 4 residues before the CDR3 end; the end is taken from the germline J gene. The CDR3 runs 14 residues. J was trimmed by 0 bases and V by 3 bases; bases with no gene match: 4. CDR1 is GKSSPN, CDR2 SITVG, per germline.

This clone counts as medium-sized (0.01 to 0.1%). The germline and genes are mouse ones. The CDR3 extends 4 residues past the end of the read, so its final part is completed from the germline J gene. The chain combines TRBV13-3 with TRBJ1-1, with D possibly matching TRBD1 (6 bases). The length of the CDR3 is 12 residues. V gave up 6 bases and J gave up 4 bases, with 10 bases separating them. CDR1 and CDR2 (germline): NNHDY, SYVADS. The chain's CDR3 is CASKGRGTEVFF. The covered CDR3 bases are TGTGCCAGCAAGGGCAGGGGCACA.

Turning to this clone: Germline and genes: mouse. The read falls 4 residues short of the CDR3 end, and the missing part is taken from the germline J gene. The rearrangement uses TRBV29 and TRBJ2-4; 10 nucleotides align to TRBD1. Germline CDR1 and CDR2: MSHET and SYDVDS. This CDR3 comprises 14 residues. CDR3 bases read: TGTGCTAGCAGTTCACCGGGACAGGGGAAC. It encodes CASSSPGQGN. The full CDR3 protein is CASSSPGQGNTLYF.

There are a few counts of this clone. Germline and genes: mouse. The read terminates 4 residues before the CDR3 end, so the remaining end is supplied by the germline J gene. The chain has TRBV26 and TRBJ2-4; TRBD1 is a possible D gene (5 bases). Germline lookup yields CDR1 KGHPV and CDR2 FQNQEV (reference sequence). Trimming stripped 5 bases from V and 0 bases from J, with 9 bases between. The CDR3 spans 14 residues. CDR3 bases read: TGTGCCAGCAGTTCGACAGCTAGTCAAAAC. This translates into CASSSTASQN. The entire CDR3 is CASSSTASQNTLYF. The whole variable domain, remainder taken from reference TRBV26 and TRBJ2-4, is NSKVIQTPRYLVKGQGQKAKMRCIPEKGHPVVFWYQQNKNNEFKFLINFQNQEVLQQIDMTEKRFSAECPSNSPCSLEIQSSEAGDSALYLCASSSTASQNTLYFGAGTRLSVL.

In this sample, this clone is medium-sized. Gene labels here are mouse ones. The read gets to within 4 residues of the CDR3 end, and the germline J gene fills in the rest. This rearrangement joins TRBV19 to TRBJ2-2; D is possibly TRBD2 (6 bases). Trimming removed 1 base at V and 2 bases at J, with 6 bases between. Per the germline V gene, CDR1 is FNHDT and CDR2 is SITEND (reference sequence). The CDR3 is 14 residues long. CDR3 bases read: TGTGCCAGCAGTATACTGGGGAACACCGGG. This sequence encodes CASSILGNTG. The full CDR3 protein is CASSILGNTGQLYF. Full variable domain (remainder filled in from reference TRBV19 and TRBJ2-2): GGIITQTPKFLIGQEGQKLTLKCQQNFNHDTMYWYRQDSGKGLRLIYYSITENDLQKGDLSEGYDASREKKSSFSLTVTSAQKNEMAVFLCASSILGNTGQLYFGEGSKLTVL.

This clone is labeled medium-sized (0.01 to 0.1%). Here the gene names and germline are mouse. Read sequence stops 4 residues before the CDR3 end, and the germline J gene provides the missing end. V is TRBV1 and J is TRBJ1-1; tentatively, D is TRBD1 (5 bases). The CDR3 is 15 amino acids. The germline gives CDR1 NSQYPW, CDR2 LRSPGD (reference sequence). With 0 bases removed from V and 0 bases from J, the gap between germline ends came to 8 bases. The CDR3 region is CTCSADSGSNTEVFF. Partial CDR3 DNA: TGCACCTGCAGTGCAGATTCAGGGTCAAACACA.

There are a few counts of this clone. Mouse gene names apply. The sequence runs out 4 residues before the end of the CDR3; the remainder is reconstructed from the germline J gene. The V gene is TRBV4, the J gene TRBJ2-1, with 11 bases matching TRBD2. In germline, CDR1 is LGHDT, CDR2 YNNKQL (reference sequence). The CDR3 loop spans 14 amino acids. The CDR3 bases that were read are TGTGCCAGCAGCCTCACTGGGGGGGCGCCT. This encodes CASSLTGGAP. The entire CDR3 is CASSLTGGAPEQFF.

This clone turned up a few times. Any gene name here is a mouse gene name. Coverage ceases 4 residues before the CDR3 finishes, and the germline J gene fills in the end. The gene calls are TRBV19 and TRBJ2-4; no clear D. V lost 4 bases and J 1 base, leaving 7 bases between the germline ends. CDR1 and CDR2 (germline): FNHDT, SITEND (reference sequence). This CDR3 is built from 13 residues. CDR3 DNA, as far as it was read: TGTGCCAGCAGTGTATGGGGTCAAAAC. Encoded protein: CASSVWGQN. The CDR3, in full, reads CASSVWGQNTLYF.

This clone was picked up a small number of times. Genes here carry mouse names. The CDR3 end is not reached by the read, which stops 4 residues before it; the germline J gene fills it in. The chain has TRBV29 and TRBJ2-7, with D tentatively TRBD1 (5 bases). In germline, CDR1 is MSHET, CDR2 SYDVDS. This CDR3 comprises 12 residues. Incomplete CDR3 DNA: TGTGCTAGCAGTTTAGACAGATAT. As protein: CASSLDRY. The entire CDR3 is CASSLDRYEQYF.

This clone was counted many times. All gene names here are mouse names. The read ends 4 residues shy of where the CDR3 ends; the end is completed using the germline J gene. V gene TRBV13-2 combines with J gene TRBJ2-1; 7 nucleotides align to TRBD2. Germline V gives CDR1 NNHNN, CDR2 SYGAGS (reference sequence). V lost 5 bases to trimming and J lost 2 bases; unmatched junction nucleotides: 4. This CDR3 spans 14 amino acids. The CDR3 loop reads CASGAGLDYAEQFF. The sequenced part of the CDR3 DNA is TGTGCCAGCGGGGCTGGACTGGACTATGCT.

This clone was detected many times. The genes are named according to mouse. The CDR3 end lies 4 residues beyond the end of the read and is filled in from the germline J gene. The chain recombines TRBV31 with TRBJ1-2, with D possibly matching TRBD1 (5 bases). Germline V gene data show CDR1 as GKSSPN and CDR2 as SITVG. V gave up 0 bases and J gave up 2 bases, with 7 bases separating them. The CDR3 runs 13 residues. The CDR3 DNA, read in part, is TGTGCCTGGAGTCTAGGGGTCAACTCC. It is translated as CAWSLGVNS. The whole CDR3 is CAWSLGVNSDYTF.

This clone was seen repeatedly, ten times or more. The listed genes are named as in mouse. The read stops 4 residues short of the end of the CDR3; the missing end is completed from the germline J gene. This chain uses TRBV5 with TRBJ1-1; D might be TRBD1 (5 bases). CDR1 and CDR2 from the germline V gene are LGHNA and YNLKQL (reference sequence). V was clipped by 0 bases and J by 3 bases, with 8 bases between them. The CDR3 sequence is 14 residues long. The DNA read from the CDR3 is TGTGCCAGCAGCCAAGAAGGGGTGGACACA. Translated: CASSQEGVDT. The full-length CDR3 reads as CASSQEGVDTEVFF.

By proportion, this clone is medium-sized. Germline and genes here are mouse. The CDR3 end is not reached by the read, which stops 4 residues before it; the germline J gene fills it in. This rearrangement joins TRBV1 to TRBJ1-1; 11 bases fit TRBD1. With V trimmed by 0 bases and J by 4 bases, 4 bases remained unmatched. The CDR3 covers 16 residues. Germline lookup yields CDR1 NSQYPW and CDR2 LRSPGD (reference sequence). CDR3 bases read: TGCACCTGCAGTGCAGATCCCGGGACAGGGGGCACA. Translation: CTCSADPGTGGT. The entire CDR3 protein is CTCSADPGTGGTEVFF.

With respect to this clone: Gene names follow the mouse nomenclature. The CDR3 DNA, read in part, is TGTGCCAGCAGTATGGGGGTTCCGCCC. It translates to CASSMGVPP. The full-length CDR3 reads as CASSMGVPPLYF. The rearrangement links TRBV19 to TRBJ1-6; TRBD1 might be the D (5 bases). Read data end 3 residues before the CDR3 end; the end is taken from the germline J gene. TRBJ1-6 is noted as an ORF with a role that remains uncertain. The CDR3 covers 12 residues. The V end lost 2 bases, the J end lost 11 bases, and 8 bases lay between the germline ends. Looked up from germline, CDR1 is FNHDT and CDR2 is SITEND (reference sequence).

This clone was picked up many times. The listed genes are named as in mouse. The read halts 4 residues ahead of the CDR3 end, with the missing end drawn from the germline J gene. V and J are TRBV13-1 and TRBJ2-7; 8 bases are shared with TRBD2. CDR1 and CDR2 (germline): NSHNY, SYGAGN. The CDR3 runs 15 residues. CDR3 region: CASSDWAGGTYEQYF. The DNA read from the CDR3 is TGTGCCAGCAGTGATTGGGCTGGGGGGACTTAT.

By proportion, this clone is medium-sized. Mouse germline and gene names are used. The CDR3 end falls 4 residues outside the read, so it is completed with the germline J gene. The chain recombines TRBV16 with TRBJ1-1, with TRBD1 identical over 7 bases. Germline CDR1 and CDR2: SGHSA and FRNQAP. This CDR3 has 17 residues. V shed 0 bases and J 0 bases; nucleotides not matched to a gene: 7. CDR3 protein: CASSLEGWGTANTEVFF. The covered CDR3 bases are TGTGCAAGCAGCTTAGAAGGGTGGGGGACAGCAAACACA.

This clone has more than one count but fewer than ten. All gene names here are mouse names. The CDR3: CASGATGDTQYF. The sequenced CDR3 bases are TGTGCCAGCGGTGCTACAGGGGAC. The rearrangement uses TRBV13-2 and TRBJ2-5, with D tentatively TRBD1 (6 bases). Read coverage stops 4 residues before the CDR3 terminus; the germline J gene supplies the remainder. CDR1 and CDR2 (germline): NNHNN, SYGAGS (reference sequence). This CDR3 has 12 residues.

At least ten counts were recorded for this clone. Gene names are the mouse ones. The read terminates 4 residues ahead of where the CDR3 ends, so the germline J gene completes it. The chain employs TRBV13-1 and TRBJ2-3; TRBD2 matches 11 bases. The CDR3 extends over 17 amino acids. With 0 bases clipped from V and 0 bases from J, the junction kept 3 bases outside the gene matches. Germline V gene data show CDR1 as NSHNY and CDR2 as SYGAGN. The CDR3 loop reads CASSDVDWGASAETLYF. The part of the CDR3 DNA that was read is TGTGCCAGCAGTGATGTGGACTGGGGGGCTAGTGCAGAA.

Judged by abundance, this clone is medium-sized (0.01 to 0.1%). Gene names and germline match the mouse. The CDR3 end lies 4 residues beyond the end of the read and is filled in from the germline J gene. The V call is TRBV3, the J call TRBJ2-5; perhaps TRBD1 as D (6 bases). Trimming removed 1 base at V and 2 bases at J, with 7 bases between. CDR1 is SNHLY and CDR2 is FYNGKV in the germline V gene (reference sequence). The CDR3 totals 14 residues. The part of the CDR3 DNA that was read is TGTGCCAGCAGCTTAGACAGGGCCCAAGAC. Amino acids: CASSLDRAQD. The entire CDR3 sequence reads CASSLDRAQDTQYF.

Within the sample, this clone is large. Gene and germline names: mouse. The read stops 4 residues short of the end of the CDR3; the missing end is completed from the germline J gene. The chain is built from TRBV13-3 and TRBJ2-3; 8 nucleotides match TRBD2. Trimming took 2 bases from V and 1 from J; bases not matched to a gene: 3. The CDR3 runs 15 residues. CDR1 and CDR2 (germline): NNHDY, SYVADS. CDR3 bases read: TGTGCCAGCAGTGAGGGGGGGGGCGGTGCAGAA. Protein sequence: CASSEGGGGAE. In full, the CDR3 is CASSEGGGGAETLYF.

This clone was counted between two and nine times. Mouse gene names and germline throughout. The observed sequence ends 4 residues before the CDR3 terminus, with the missing tail filled in from the germline J gene. The chain recombines TRBV31 with TRBJ2-2; TRBD1 matches 8 bases. The CDR3 is 12 amino acids. Unmatched junction bases numbered 0, after V lost 5 bases and J lost 4 bases. Germline V gene sequence: CDR1 GKSSPN, CDR2 SITVG. The CDR3 DNA, read in part, is TGTGCCTGGGACAGGGGCACCGGG. Its protein product is CAWDRGTG. From start to end, the CDR3 is CAWDRGTGQLYF.

This clone was detected many times. The genes and germline here are from mouse. The read terminates 4 residues before the CDR3 end, so the remaining end is supplied by the germline J gene. The chain has TRBV29 and TRBJ2-5, with TRBD1 as a possible D gene (6 bases). Germline assignment: CDR1 MSHET and CDR2 SYDVDS. This CDR3 is 13 amino acids long. Between the trimmed V and J ends, which lost 2 bases and 3 bases, there was a span of 6 bases. The sequenced part of the CDR3 DNA is TGTGCTAGCAGTTTAAGGGGGCAAGAC. Protein sequence: CASSLRGQD. The whole CDR3 sequence is CASSLRGQDTQYF.

This clone was detected many times. Gene labels here are mouse ones. The read comes to an end 4 residues before the CDR3 does, leaving the germline J gene to fill in the end. The rearrangement uses TRBV16 and TRBJ2-7, with TRBD2 matching over 10 bases. This CDR3 is built from 15 residues. V shed 1 base and J 0 bases; nucleotides not matched to a gene: 0. Germline CDR1 reads SGHSA; CDR2 reads FRNQAP. The chain's CDR3 is CASSLGDWGSYEQYF. The part of the CDR3 DNA that was read is TGTGCAAGCAGCTTAGGGGACTGGGGCTCCTAT.

This clone is medium-sized (0.01 to 0.1%) by share. Gene names are the mouse ones. The read falls 4 residues short of the CDR3 end, and the missing part is taken from the germline J gene. This rearrangement joins TRBV5 to TRBJ2-7; D gene unclear. CDR1 and CDR2 from the germline V gene are LGHNA and YNLKQL (reference sequence). The CDR3 is 12 residues long. The CDR3 is CASSQAQYEQYF. CDR3 bases read: TGTGCCAGCAGCCAAGCACAATAT.

This clone is deemed medium-sized. Any gene name here is a mouse gene name. The CDR3 goes on 4 residues after the read ends, and that part is filled in from the germline J gene. This rearrangement joins TRBV19 to TRBJ1-2, with D unresolved. Between the trimmed V and J ends, which lost 3 bases and 0 bases, there was a span of 9 bases. This CDR3 has 14 amino acids. Germline CDR1 is FNHDT and CDR2 is SITEND (reference sequence). CDR3 amino acids: CASSTTAANSDYTF. Incomplete CDR3 DNA: TGTGCCAGCAGTACCACAGCTGCAAACTCC.